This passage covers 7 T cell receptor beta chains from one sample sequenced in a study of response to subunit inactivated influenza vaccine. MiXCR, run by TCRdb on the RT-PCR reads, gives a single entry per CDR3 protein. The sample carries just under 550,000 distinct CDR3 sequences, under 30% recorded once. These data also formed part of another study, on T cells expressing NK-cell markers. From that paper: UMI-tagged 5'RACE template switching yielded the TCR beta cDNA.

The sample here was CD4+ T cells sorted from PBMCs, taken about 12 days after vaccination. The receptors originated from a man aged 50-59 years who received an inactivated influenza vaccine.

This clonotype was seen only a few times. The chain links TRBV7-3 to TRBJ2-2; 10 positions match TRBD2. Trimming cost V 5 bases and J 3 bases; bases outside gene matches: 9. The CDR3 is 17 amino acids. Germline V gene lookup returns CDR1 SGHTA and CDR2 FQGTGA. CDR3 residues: CASSPSWTSGYTGELFF. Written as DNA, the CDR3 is TGTGCCAGCAGCCCTAGTTGGACTAGCGGCTACACCGGGGAGCTGTTTTTT.

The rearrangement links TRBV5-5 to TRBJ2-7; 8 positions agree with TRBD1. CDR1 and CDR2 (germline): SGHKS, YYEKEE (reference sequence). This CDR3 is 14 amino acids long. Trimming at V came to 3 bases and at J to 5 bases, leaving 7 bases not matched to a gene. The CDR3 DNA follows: TGTGCCAGCAGCTCTGGAGGACAGGGTCACGAGCAGTACTTC. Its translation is CASSSGGQGHEQYF.

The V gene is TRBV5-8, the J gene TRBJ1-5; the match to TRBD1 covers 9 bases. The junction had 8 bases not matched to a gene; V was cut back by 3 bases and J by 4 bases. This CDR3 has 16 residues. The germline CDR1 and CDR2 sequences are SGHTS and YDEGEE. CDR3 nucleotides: TGTGCCAGCAGCTGGGCGGGGACAGGGATGAATCAGCCCCAGCATTTT. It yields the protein CASSWAGTGMNQPQHF.

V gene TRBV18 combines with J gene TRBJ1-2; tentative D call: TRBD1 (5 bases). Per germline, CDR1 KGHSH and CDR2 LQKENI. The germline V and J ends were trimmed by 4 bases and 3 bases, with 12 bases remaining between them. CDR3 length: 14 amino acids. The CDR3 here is CASSRTGTDYGYTF. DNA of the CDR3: TGTGCCAGCTCACGAACCGGGACGGACTATGGCTACACCTTC.

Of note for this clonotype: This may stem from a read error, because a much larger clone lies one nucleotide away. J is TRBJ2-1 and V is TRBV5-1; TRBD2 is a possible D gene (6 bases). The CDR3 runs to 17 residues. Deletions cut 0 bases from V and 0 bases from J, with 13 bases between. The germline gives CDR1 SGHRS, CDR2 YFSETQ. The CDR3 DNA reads TGCGCCAGCAGCTTGGTGCTAGCGAAGAGCTCCTACAATGAGCAGTTCTTC. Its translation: CASSLVLAKSSYNEQFF.

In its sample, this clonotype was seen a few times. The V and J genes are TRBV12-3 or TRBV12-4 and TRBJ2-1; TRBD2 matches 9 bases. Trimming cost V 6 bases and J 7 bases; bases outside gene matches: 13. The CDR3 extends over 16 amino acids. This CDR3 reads CASSSSLAGRVNEQFF. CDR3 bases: TGTGCCAGCAGCTCTTCGCTAGCGGGAAGGGTGAATGAGCAGTTCTTC.

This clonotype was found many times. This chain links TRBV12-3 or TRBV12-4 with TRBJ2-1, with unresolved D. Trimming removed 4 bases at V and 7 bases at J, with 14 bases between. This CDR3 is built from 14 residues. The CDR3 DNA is TGTGCCAGCAGTTCCGTTGAGCCGTTTAATGAGCAGTTCTTC. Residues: CASSSVEPFNEQFF.